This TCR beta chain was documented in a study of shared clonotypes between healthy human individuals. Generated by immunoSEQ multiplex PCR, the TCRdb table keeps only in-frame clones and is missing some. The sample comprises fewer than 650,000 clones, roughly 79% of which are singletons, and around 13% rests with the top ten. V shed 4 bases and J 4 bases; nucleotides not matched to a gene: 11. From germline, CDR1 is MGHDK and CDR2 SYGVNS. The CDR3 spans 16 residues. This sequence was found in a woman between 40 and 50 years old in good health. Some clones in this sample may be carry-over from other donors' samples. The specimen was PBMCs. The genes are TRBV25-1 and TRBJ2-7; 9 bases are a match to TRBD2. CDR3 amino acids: CASSGGKREDHYEQYF. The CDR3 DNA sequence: TGTGCCAGCAGTGGGGGAAAGCGGGAGGACCATTACGAGCAGTACTTC.